The next 5 T cell receptor beta chains were all read from a single sample in a study of kidney transplant recipient with SARS-CoV-2 infection. A single record per CDR3 protein comes from TCRdb applying MiXCR to the reads. The table shows 200,000 to 300,000 distinct CDR3 sequences, with more than 25% occurring only once. Material: a blood sample, obtained at baseline and between days 110 and 120 from a kidney transplant recipient. The origin of the receptors is a male patient between 25 and 39 years old who had COVID-19 and was a kidney transplant recipient. Some T cells may be supplied by the graft donor.

Of note for this clonotype: The CDR3 carries no conserved terminal phenylalanine or tryptophan, so it likely arises from a read error. As DNA, the CDR3 is TGTGCCAGCAGCGTTACAGGTCCCATTTCAATTCGCACTGAAGCTTTCTCT. It encodes CASSVTGPISIRTEAFS. This chain connects TRBV3-1 to TRBJ1-1; the D gene is possibly TRBD1 (5 bases). Trimming shortened V by 5 bases and J by 4 bases, and 23 bases separated the two germline ends. The CDR3 totals 17 residues. Germline loops: CDR1 LGHDT, CDR2 YNNKEL (reference sequence).

Note on this clonotype: A much larger clone differs by one base, so this may be a read error. The chain is built from TRBV15 and TRBJ1-2; unclear D gene. V gave up 7 bases and J gave up 4 bases, with 25 bases separating them. Germline V gene lookup returns CDR1 LNHNV and CDR2 YYDKDF (reference sequence). This CDR3 region has 17 residues. The CDR3 loop reads CATIRSSRCGKTYGYTF. For the CDR3, the DNA is TGTGCCACCATCCGATCCTCAAGGTGTGGAAAGACCTATGGCTACACCTTC.

In this sample, this clonotype turned up many times. The V gene is TRBV5-1, the J gene TRBJ1-2, with 8 nucleotides matching TRBD1. V gave up 4 bases and J gave up 5 bases; unmatched junction bases: 10. The germline CDR1 and CDR2 sequences are SGHRS and YFSETQ. This CDR3 contains 15 residues. The CDR3 region is CASSTGQGRGYGYTF. CDR3 nucleotide sequence: TGCGCCAGCAGCACCGGACAGGGCCGTGGGTATGGCTACACCTTC.

In regard to this clonotype: A much larger clonotype is one base distant, so this may be a read error. V gene TRBV5-6 combines with J gene TRBJ1-6; D is perhaps TRBD1 (5 bases). This CDR3 has 15 residues. Germline V CDR1 and CDR2: SGHDT, YYEEEE. CDR3 residues: CASSLGSGESSPLRF. CDR3 bases: TGTGCCAGCAGCCTAGGTTCGGGGGAAAGTTCACCCCTCCGCTTT.

This chain links TRBV6-2 or TRBV6-3 with TRBJ2-1; 8 nucleotides match TRBD1. Unmatched junction bases numbered 6, after V lost 6 bases and J lost 8 bases. The germline gives CDR1 MNHEY, CDR2 SVGEGT. This CDR3 is built from 13 residues. The CDR3, as DNA: TGTGCCAGCAGCGGACAGGGAAGGGATGAGCAGTTCTTC. It translates to CASSGQGRDEQFF.